One and the same sample provided the 5 T cell receptor beta chains below, sequenced in a study of monozygotic twins with inflammatory bowel disease. After re-calling the 5' RACE reads, TCRdb lists one entry per CDR3 protein, DNA absent. The sample table sets out approximately 400,000 distinct CDR3 sequences. Material for sequencing was blood. The source is a human donor with ulcerative colitis or Crohn's disease, or a healthy co-twin of an affected twin (not recorded which).

The V gene is TRBV12-3 or TRBV12-4, the J gene TRBJ1-1; the D call from TCRdb, TRBD1, cannot be confirmed without DNA. This CDR3 spans 13 amino acids. CDR3 in amino acids: CASSLTVYTEAFF.

The V call is TRBV14, the J call TRBJ1-2. This CDR3 is built from 12 residues. The V gene's germline CDR1 is SGHDN and CDR2 FVKESK. CDR3 region: CASSPNRFGYTF.

The chain uses TRBV12-3 or TRBV12-4 and TRBJ2-7; no DNA is available, so the TRBD2 call from TCRdb remains unchecked. CDR3 size: 13 residues. The CDR3 here is CASTRSSGYEQYF.

The chain links TRBV6-1 to TRBJ1-5; the D call from TCRdb, TRBD1, cannot be confirmed without DNA. The germline gives CDR1 MNHNS, CDR2 SASEGT. There are 15 residues in the CDR3. The chain's CDR3 is CATSPATVSNQPQHF.

This sequence joins TRBV12-3 or TRBV12-4 and TRBJ2-1; lacking DNA, the TRBD1 call made by TCRdb goes unchecked. CDR3 length equals 16 residues. This chain's CDR3 is CASSLNWGDRVNEQFF.